This T cell receptor beta chain was identified in a study of T cell responses to AZD1222 COVID-19 vaccine (dated by TCRdb to the early 2020s). Looking at the study overall: A total of roughly 240 trial participants underwent TCR sequencing, of whom 207 received two doses of AZD1222 and about 25 received two doses of the MenACWY control vaccine. Trial participants were enrolled into age subgroups of 18-55, 56-69 and 70-plus years, which contained 148, 28 and 57 TCR-sequenced participants, respectively. On the study overall, not on this receptor specifically: The whole spike protein was spanned by vaccine-associated CD4 TCRs, and dominant responses were seen in regions 160-218 and 743-854. Nearly half of unique spike-specific TCRs reportedly recognized epitopes outside regions mutated in the B.1.351 and B.1.1.7 variants. No day 14 peak-response samples were available, so repertoires were characterized only after the peak T cell response. Participants were mostly white British, with more females than males. The authors suggested clonal diversity may have been underestimated. Only a handful of AZD1222 recipients were SARS-CoV-2 seropositive at baseline, limiting conclusions about previously exposed vaccinees. Spike-specific TCR breadth and depth rose significantly after two AZD1222 doses compared with day 0 and with MenACWY recipients. In the small 56-69-year group, the increase in depth fell short of significance, most likely because of low power.

The CDR3 regions of human TCRbeta chains were analyzed by immunosequencing. The paper's data handling went like this. Repertoire TCRs were checked for matches against a reference library of SARS-CoV-2-specific TCRs that had been generated using the MIRA antigen-specificity platform. Breadth meant the fraction of unique TCRs that were SARS-CoV-2-associated, whereas depth meant the fraction of total T cells that were SARS-CoV-2-associated. Each spike-specific TCR was assigned to its reactive spike region and to a CD4 or CD8 class using the MIRA data. Log10-transformed breadth and depth values were compared by one-way ANOVA with Sidak's multiple comparisons tests. TCRdb holds this immuneACCESS table with in-frame rearrangements only. Some clones are missing; in checked studies, unresolved V genes explain under half, and the rest has no known cause. The DNA was the basis for D and trimming; V, J and clone size are from that table. Counted in this sample were roughly 180,000 clones; 85% to 95% of them appeared once. The top ten constitute 1.6% of the sample.

Of note for this clone: The clone's antigen remains unknown. Nothing much larger sits one base from this clone, and base qualities are not available.

The CDR3 starts with the cysteine, ends with the phenylalanine, and has 13 residues. Left in the record is the CDR3 DNA by itself, 39 bases read in frame from the first base. Per the germline V gene (reference sequence), MNHEY is the CDR1 and SMNVEV is the CDR2. Cut back by 2 bases and 9 bases, the V and J ends lie 8 bases apart. Taken with the paper, the label for time point translates to: about 28 days (+/-7) after the second vaccine dose. AZD1222 recipients whose second dose came at about 4 weeks and those whose second dose came at about 12 weeks were combined into one group, since spike-specific TCR depth and breadth did not differ between the two schedules. The vaccinee samples were drawn from two UK trials, COV001 and COV002, one of which was a single-blind randomized controlled phase 2/3 trial testing AZD1222 (ChAdOx1 nCoV-19) in healthy adults. For TCRbeta chain sequencing, PBMC samples were collected from trial participants at day 0 and at day 28 after the second dose.

This TCR was sampled from an adult who received the AZD1222 COVID-19 vaccine. The chain couples TRBV27 to TRBJ1-6; the D gene lacks a confident call. Sequencing was performed on peripheral blood, taken 28 days after the second AZD1222 dose. The CDR3 protein: CASSLREGSPLHF. At the DNA level, the sequence is TGTGCCAGCAGTTTAAGAGAGGGTTCACCCCTCCACTTT.